Listed here is a single T cell receptor (beta chain). The antigen remains undetermined. The source of the sample is a study of T cell repertoires in cytomegalovirus infection. Looking at the study overall: A matching HLA type, together with CMV infection, was signaled by public TCR beta signatures.

The study's findings and limits: In two of eight donors, the top clonotype was HLA-C-restricted CMV-specific.

MiXCR, run by TCRdb on the reads, gives a single entry per CDR3 protein. The table records about 150,000 distinct CDR3 sequences, 30% to 40% of them present only once. This clonotype was obtained from a human donor in good health (CMV status not recorded). Some clones in this sample may be carry-over from other donors' samples. The sequences come from CD8+ T cells from cultured PBMCs, collected from culture after CMV antigen stimulation.

CDR3 sequence: CASSSPGGRNTEAFF. CDR3 coding DNA: TGTGCCAGCAGTTCTCCAGGGGGGAGAAACACTGAAGCTTTCTTT. This chain joins TRBV25-1 and TRBJ1-1, with TRBD1 identical over 7 bases. Per the germline V gene, CDR1 is MGHDK and CDR2 is SYGVNS. J lost 2 bases, V lost 5 bases, and 8 bases had no gene match. The CDR3 is made up of 15 amino acids.